This section outlines one T cell receptor (beta chain) sequence together with its context. Its target is unknown. The data were produced by immunoSEQ multiplex PCR, yet TCRdb's version contains in-frame clones alone and is incomplete. The table lists under 20,000 clones, approximately 84% of them singletons. The data were taken from a study of OX40 agonist ivuxolimab in advanced cancers. In the study overall: Participants could have had prior anti-PD-1, anti-PD-L1 or anti-CTLA-4 therapy, and around 40% had some.

General study results and limits: Within 6 weeks, CD4+ and CD8+ blood T cells expanded clonally at 0.1 to 3.0 mg/kg. Normalized T-cell clonal expansion was also low in some nonresponders.

The sequencing here drew on CD4+ or CD8+ T cells sorted from blood, taken in a trial of the OX40 agonist ivuxolimab. The TCR comes from an adult with an advanced solid tumor such as melanoma, head and neck, liver or kidney cancer.

As DNA, the CDR3 is TGTGCCAGCAGTGGGGCGGGGAGAGGCGAGCAGTACTTC. Translated: CASSGAGRGEQYF. The chain is built from TRBV6-5 and TRBJ2-7; tentatively, D is TRBD2 (6 bases). CDR3 size: 13 residues. The V gene lost 5 bases and the J gene lost 6 bases, with 14 bases spanning the gap. The V gene's germline CDR1 is MNHEY and CDR2 SVGAGI.